These 30 T cell receptor beta chains share one sample of origin, sequenced in a study of spatial heterogeneity in lung cancer. Time point here: sample taken at primary tumor resection. TCRdb called the 5' RACE reads again in MiXCR, with one record for every CDR3 protein. The sample has fewer than 5,500 distinct CDR3 sequences, around 3.8% seen once. The specimen was normal lung tissue next to the tumor, collected at surgery. Receptor source: a male donor with early-stage non-small cell lung cancer.

This clonotype was seen ten or more times. The chain joins TRBV7-3 to TRBJ2-6; no definite D call. This CDR3 contains 16 residues. V gave up 5 bases and J gave up 0 bases, with 11 bases separating them. Per the germline V gene, CDR1 is SGHTA and CDR2 is FQGTGA. The CDR3 bases are TGTGCCAGCAGCCCCCTCGGTAGCTCTGGGGCCAACGTCCTGACTTTC. Translated: CASSPLGSSGANVLTF.

This clonotype was recorded at least ten times. The CDR3 DNA reads TGCAGTGCTTCGGACAGAGGCGGCTACACCTTC. Translating gives CSASDRGGYTF. The genes are TRBV20-1 and TRBJ1-2; D is possibly TRBD1 (6 bases). V dropped 5 bases and J dropped 8 bases, with 12 bases sitting between them. Germline lookup yields CDR1 DFQATT and CDR2 SNEGSKA (reference sequence). The CDR3 covers 11 residues.

This clonotype was detected many times. The gene calls are TRBV13 and TRBJ2-7; 7 bases line up with TRBD2. V lost 5 bases to trimming and J lost 5 bases; unmatched junction nucleotides: 9. This CDR3 has 14 residues. Germline values: CDR1 PRHDT, CDR2 FYEKMQ (reference sequence). CDR3 amino acids: CASSPKRGNDEQYF. As DNA, the CDR3 is TGTGCCAGCAGCCCTAAGCGGGGAAACGACGAGCAGTACTTC.

Details on this clonotype: A much larger clone lies a single base off, so this may be a read error. The chain has TRBV1 and TRBJ1-5; the DNA was not used to check the table's D call, TRBD1. TRBV1 counts as a pseudogene. The CDR3 consists of 15 residues. The CDR3 bases are TGCACCAGCAGCCAAACGTGGGGGTTCAATCAGCCCCAGCATTTT. Protein product: CTSSQTWGFNQPQHF.

This clonotype ranks as medium-sized. This chain connects TRBV3-1 to TRBJ2-7; D uncertain. Trimming left V 1 base short and J 6 bases short, with 10 bases between. The germline CDR1 and CDR2 sequences are LGHDT and YNNKEL (reference sequence). The CDR3 runs 13 residues. The CDR3 region is CASSQGGLPEQYF. The CDR3 nucleotides are TGTGCCAGCAGCCAAGGGGGTCTTCCCGAGCAGTACTTC.

This clonotype was detected ten times or more. The chain links TRBV5-1 to TRBJ1-1, with D maybe TRBD1 (5 bases). The germline CDR1 and CDR2 sequences are SGHRS and YFSETQ. The CDR3 loop spans 14 amino acids. Trimming removed 3 bases from V and 6 bases from J, with 15 bases in between. CDR3 amino acids: CASSSYEGKAEAFF. CDR3 DNA sequence: TGCGCCAGCAGCTCGTACGAGGGGAAGGCTGAAGCTTTCTTT.

This clonotype was counted at least ten times. This chain uses TRBV6-5 with TRBJ2-2; 7 bases fit TRBD1. With V trimmed by 5 bases and J by 4 bases, 7 bases remained unmatched. CDR3 length equals 15 residues. The germline V gene encodes CDR1 MNHEY and CDR2 SVGAGI. The chain's CDR3 is CASSPSDRLTGELFF. The CDR3 coding sequence is TGTGCCAGCAGTCCTTCGGACAGGCTCACCGGGGAGCTGTTTTTT.

In this sample, this clonotype is medium-sized. V usage is TRBV2 and J usage is TRBJ2-5; the match to TRBD1 covers 9 bases. Trimming removed 8 bases from V and 1 base from J; junction bases left unmatched: 5. This CDR3 comprises 14 residues. Germline CDR1 and CDR2: SNHLY and FYNNEI. The CDR3 DNA is TGTGCCAGCTCCTCGGACAGGGGCCAAGAGACCCAGTACTTC. Protein: CASSSDRGQETQYF.

This clonotype occurred many times. V usage is TRBV3-1 and J usage is TRBJ2-5, with D hard to call. CDR1 and CDR2 (germline): LGHDT, YNNKEL (reference sequence). V lost 3 bases and J lost 7, with 15 bases in between. The CDR3 has 14 amino acids. CDR3 nucleotide sequence: TGTGCCAGCAGCCAGGTGCCGACCTCAGGGACCCAGTACTTC. It specifies CASSQVPTSGTQYF.

This clonotype was detected many times. The V gene is TRBV3-1, the J gene TRBJ2-2; 9 bases fit TRBD2. The CDR3 is made up of 16 amino acids. CDR1 is LGHDT and CDR2 is YNNKEL in the germline V gene (reference sequence). The V and J ends lost 6 bases and 7 bases, in that order; junction bases with no gene match: 12. For the CDR3, the DNA is TGTGCCAGCAGTCGGATAGCGGGGGTTAACGGCGGGGAGCTGTTTTTT. This sequence encodes CASSRIAGVNGGELFF.

The chain has TRBV6-1 and TRBJ1-2; 8 nucleotides agree with TRBD1. Germline V lookup: CDR1 MNHNS, CDR2 SASEGT. J gave up 0 bases and V 4 bases, and 4 bases lay outside the gene matches. CDR3 length: 15 amino acids. The DNA for the CDR3 is TGTGCCAGCAGTGTTTCGGACAGGGCTAACTATGGCTACACCTTC. It specifies CASSVSDRANYGYTF.

This clonotype appeared a few times. V gene TRBV14 combines with J gene TRBJ2-1, with TRBD2 identical over 7 bases. This CDR3 is built from 12 residues. V was pared by 4 bases and J by 8 bases, with 2 bases of the junction left unmatched. Germline V gene lookup returns CDR1 SGHDN and CDR2 FVKESK. CDR3 loop: CASSRLAHEQFF. CDR3 coding DNA: TGTGCCAGCAGCCGACTAGCACATGAGCAGTTCTTC.

This clonotype is medium-sized by share. The CDR3 bases are TGCGCCAGCAGCTCCGGGACACCCTCCTACAATGAGCAGTTCTTC. Translation gives CASSSGTPSYNEQFF. The genes are TRBV5-1 and TRBJ2-1; the D gene is possibly TRBD1 (6 bases). The germline gives CDR1 SGHRS, CDR2 YFSETQ. V gave up 3 bases and J gave up 0 bases, with 10 bases separating them. This CDR3 region has 15 residues. Supplemented by reference TRBV5-1 and TRBJ2-1, the full variable domain reads KAGVTQTPRYLIKTRGQQVTLSCSPISGHRSVSWYQQTPGQGLQFLFEYFSETQRNKGNFPGRFSGRQFSNSRSEMNVSTLELGDSALYLCASSSGTPSYNEQFFGPGTRLTVL.

As to this clonotype: A much larger clone differs by one base, so this may be a read error. The chain joins TRBV20-1 to TRBJ2-5; 9 nucleotides agree with TRBD2. The V and J ends lost 3 bases and 3 bases, in that order; junction bases with no gene match: 11. Germline V gene data show CDR1 as DFQATT and CDR2 as SNEGSKA (reference sequence). This CDR3 region has 16 residues. Here the CDR3 DNA reads TGCAGTGCTAGTAGCCCAGCGGGAGGAACTAAAGAGACCCAGTACTTC. Amino acids: CSASSPAGGTKETQYF.

The table lists this clonotype with many counts. V gene TRBV12-3 or TRBV12-4 combines with J gene TRBJ1-2; possibly TRBD1 for D (6 bases). There are 14 residues in the CDR3. The V end lost 3 bases, the J end lost 2 bases, and 10 bases lay between the germline ends. The CDR3 DNA sequence: TGTGCCAGCAGTTTTAGGACAGTCAACTATGGCTACACCTTC. Translating gives CASSFRTVNYGYTF.

This clonotype was counted at least ten times. This chain's CDR3 is CASSLDFEDYGYTF. The CDR3 DNA sequence: TGTGCCAGCAGCTTGGACTTTGAGGACTATGGCTACACCTTC. The V and J genes are TRBV5-4 and TRBJ1-2; D is unclear. There are 14 residues in the CDR3. Trimming stripped 0 bases from V and 3 bases from J, with 9 bases between. In germline, CDR1 is SGHNT, CDR2 YYREEE (reference sequence).

This clonotype was seen many times. The chain recombines TRBV19 with TRBJ1-5; D possibly corresponds to TRBD1 (5 bases). The CDR3 is 13 residues long. CDR1 and CDR2 (germline): LNHDA, SQIVND (reference sequence). V was cut by 5 bases and J by 2 bases, with 7 bases left in between. CDR3 DNA sequence: TGTGCCAGTAGTGGGACGGGCAATCAGCCCCAGCATTTT. As protein: CASSGTGNQPQHF. The full variable domain, with the rest looked up from reference TRBV19 and TRBJ1-5, is DGGITQSPKYLFRKEGQNVTLSCEQNLNHDAMYWYRQDPGQGLRLIYYSQIVNDFQKGDIAEGYSVSREKKESFPLTVTSAQKNPTAFYLCASSGTGNQPQHFGDGTRLSIL.

This sequence joins TRBV15 and TRBJ1-4; D gene ambiguous. This CDR3 has 15 amino acids. Germline V CDR1 and CDR2: LNHNV, YYDKDF (reference sequence). The V end was cut by 4 bases, the J end by 8 bases, with 17 bases between. CDR3 in amino acids: CATSIINPRSEKLFF. CDR3 coding DNA: TGTGCCACCAGCATAATAAACCCGAGGTCGGAAAAACTGTTTTTT.

This clonotype is medium-sized (0.01 to 0.1%) within its sample. The J gene is TRBJ1-4, the V gene TRBV6-1; 9 bases fit TRBD1. CDR1 and CDR2 from the germline V gene are MNHNS and SASEGT. Trimming took 6 bases from V and 1 from J; bases not matched to a gene: 9. CDR3 length equals 17 residues. CDR3 nucleotide sequence: TGTGCCAGCAGCTTACAGGGGGCCCTCGGAACTAATGAAAAACTGTTTTTT. Translation: CASSLQGALGTNEKLFF.

Many counts were recorded for this clonotype. The chain combines TRBV4-2 with TRBJ2-2; 11 bases align to TRBD2. V shed 0 bases and J 8 bases; nucleotides not matched to a gene: 8. This CDR3 spans 17 amino acids. Germline CDR1 LGHNA, CDR2 YNFKEQ. CDR3 protein: CASSQEVAGGPMGELFF. CDR3 DNA sequence: TGTGCCAGCAGCCAAGAGGTAGCGGGAGGGCCCATGGGGGAGCTGTTTTTT.

This clonotype was seen at least ten times. CDR3 amino acids: CAISGQGVLGNTGELFF. In DNA, the CDR3 is TGTGCCATCTCGGGACAGGGTGTGCTCGGGAACACCGGGGAGCTGTTTTTT. V is TRBV11-2 and J is TRBJ2-2, with 9 bases lining up with TRBD1. Germline V gives CDR1 SGHAT, CDR2 FQNNGV. V trimming: 10 bases; J trimming: 1 base; junction bases outside the gene matches: 13. The CDR3 length is 17 residues.

Within the sample, this clonotype is medium-sized. The rearrangement uses TRBV6-5 and TRBJ2-6, with D unresolved. The CDR3 has 15 residues. V was trimmed by 5 bases and J by 0 bases, leaving 8 bases between them. Per the germline V gene, CDR1 is MNHEY and CDR2 is SVGAGI. The CDR3 region has the DNA TGTGCCAGCAGTCTTACGGGCTCTGGGGCCAACGTCCTGACTTTC. Translated, it gives CASSLTGSGANVLTF.

V usage is TRBV5-4 and J usage is TRBJ1-1; the D is unclear. CDR1 and CDR2 from the germline V gene are SGHNT and YYREEE (reference sequence). The CDR3 runs to 13 residues. V was cut by 0 bases and J by 3 bases, with 6 bases left in between. The DNA for the CDR3 is TGTGCCAGCAGCTTGGAGTATTACACTGAAGCTTTCTTT. Its protein product is CASSLEYYTEAFF.

On this clonotype: A much larger clone sits a single nucleotide away, making a read error possible. The rearrangement uses TRBV7-2 and TRBJ2-2; D possibly corresponds to TRBD1 (5 bases). Germline assignment: CDR1 SGHTA and CDR2 FQGNSA. The CDR3 length is 15 residues. CDR3 in amino acids: CANSLQGGGTGELFF. Here the CDR3 DNA reads TGTGCCAACAGCTTGCAGGGCGGTGGAACCGGGGAGCTGTTTTTT.

This clonotype showed up many times. This chain joins TRBV6-5 and TRBJ2-7; TRBD2 matches 12 bases. CDR3 length: 18 amino acids. CDR1 MNHEY and CDR2 SVGAGI come from the germline V gene. V shed 6 bases and J 0 bases; nucleotides not matched to a gene: 12. CDR3 residues: CASRSPTSGGIRSYEQYF. In nucleotides, the CDR3 is TGTGCCAGCAGATCTCCGACTAGCGGGGGAATTCGCTCCTACGAGCAGTACTTC.

By share of the sample, this clonotype is medium-sized (0.01 to 0.1%). The V gene is TRBV5-1, the J gene TRBJ2-7, with TRBD2 identical over 8 bases. Germline CDR1 reads SGHRS; CDR2 reads YFSETQ. This CDR3 is 14 amino acids long. V dropped 4 bases and J dropped 4; count of bases not matched to a gene: 7. The CDR3 loop reads CASSAGTRGYEQYF. The CDR3 region has the DNA TGCGCCAGCAGCGCAGGGACTAGAGGGTACGAGCAGTACTTC. Full variable domain (outside the CDR3, taken from reference TRBV5-1 and TRBJ2-7): KAGVTQTPRYLIKTRGQQVTLSCSPISGHRSVSWYQQTPGQGLQFLFEYFSETQRNKGNFPGRFSGRQFSNSRSEMNVSTLELGDSALYLCASSAGTRGYEQYFGPGTRLTVT.

In its sample, this clonotype ranks as medium-sized. CDR3 in amino acids: CASTVGVGGEAFF. CDR3 bases: TGTGCCAGCACCGTCGGGGTCGGGGGTGAAGCTTTCTTT. The chain combines TRBV11-2 with TRBJ1-1, with D tentatively TRBD1 (5 bases). Trimming stripped 7 bases from V and 7 bases from J, with 16 bases between. This CDR3 is 13 amino acids long. Germline CDR1 SGHAT, CDR2 FQNNGV.

At least ten counts were recorded for this clonotype. This chain uses TRBV18 with TRBJ1-1, with 8 bases matching TRBD1. V shed 6 bases and J 4 bases; nucleotides not matched to a gene: 7. The CDR3 has 14 residues. CDR1 and CDR2 (germline): KGHSH, LQKENI. The CDR3 loop is CASSPGQGRTEAFF. In nucleotides, the CDR3 is TGTGCCAGCTCCCCTGGACAGGGTCGCACTGAAGCTTTCTTT. Drawing the rest from reference TRBV18 and TRBJ1-1, the complete variable domain is NAGVMQNPRHLVRRRGQEARLRCSPMKGHSHVYWYRQLPEEGLKFMVYLQKENIIDESGMPKERFSAEFPKEGPSILRIQQVVRGDSAAYFCASSPGQGRTEAFFGQGTRLTVV.

This clonotype occurred many times. The chain couples TRBV14 to TRBJ2-7; no firm D call. This CDR3 region has 13 residues. Per the germline V gene, CDR1 is SGHDN and CDR2 is FVKESK. V lost 1 base and J 2 bases, leaving 6 bases between the germline ends. CDR3 DNA: TGTGCCAGCAGCCAAGGGTATCCCTACGAGCAGTACTTC. This codes for CASSQGYPYEQYF.

By share, this clonotype ranks as medium-sized (0.01 to 0.1%). The chain uses TRBV18 and TRBJ2-7; no definite D call. This CDR3 has 13 residues. V was trimmed by 3 bases and J by 4 bases, leaving 10 bases between them. CDR1 is KGHSH, CDR2 LQKENI, per germline. The CDR3 reads CASSPGVNYEQYF. CDR3 nucleotide sequence: TGTGCCAGCTCACCGGGTGTGAATTACGAGCAGTACTTC.